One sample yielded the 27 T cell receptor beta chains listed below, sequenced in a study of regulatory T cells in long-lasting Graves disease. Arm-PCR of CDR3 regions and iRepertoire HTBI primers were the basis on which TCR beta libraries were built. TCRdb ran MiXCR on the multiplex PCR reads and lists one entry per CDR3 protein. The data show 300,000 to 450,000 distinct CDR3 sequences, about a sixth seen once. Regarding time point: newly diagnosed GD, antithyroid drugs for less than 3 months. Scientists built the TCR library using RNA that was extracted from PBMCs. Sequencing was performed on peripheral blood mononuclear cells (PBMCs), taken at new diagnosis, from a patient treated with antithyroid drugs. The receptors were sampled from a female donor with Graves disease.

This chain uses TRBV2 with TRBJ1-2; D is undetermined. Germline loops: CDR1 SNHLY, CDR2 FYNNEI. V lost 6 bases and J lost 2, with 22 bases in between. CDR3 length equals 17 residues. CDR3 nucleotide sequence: TGTGCCAGCAGGATTTTTAGGGCAGCGACTCTGAACTATGGCTACACCTTC. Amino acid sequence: CASRIFRAATLNYGYTF.

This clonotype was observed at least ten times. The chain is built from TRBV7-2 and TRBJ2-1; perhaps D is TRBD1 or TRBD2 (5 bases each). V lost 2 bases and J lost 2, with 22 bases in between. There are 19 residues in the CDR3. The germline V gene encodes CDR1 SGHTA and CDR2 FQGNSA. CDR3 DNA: TGTGCCAGCAGCTTAAGAGGAAGACTTGGGGGTCCAGCCTACAATGAGCAGTTCTTC. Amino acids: CASSLRGRLGGPAYNEQFF.

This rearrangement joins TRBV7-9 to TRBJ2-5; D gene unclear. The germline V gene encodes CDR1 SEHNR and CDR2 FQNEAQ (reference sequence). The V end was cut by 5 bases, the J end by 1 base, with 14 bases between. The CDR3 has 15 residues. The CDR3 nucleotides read TGTGCCAGCAGCCCCGCGGTCCAGTTCCAAGAGACCCAGTACTTC. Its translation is CASSPAVQFQETQYF. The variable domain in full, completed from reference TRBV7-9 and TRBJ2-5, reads DTGVSQNPRHKITKRGQNVTFRCDPISEHNRLYWYRQTLGQGPEFLTYFQNEAQLEKSRLLSDRFSAERPKGSFSTLEIQRTEQGDSAMYLCASSPAVQFQETQYFGPGTRLLVL.

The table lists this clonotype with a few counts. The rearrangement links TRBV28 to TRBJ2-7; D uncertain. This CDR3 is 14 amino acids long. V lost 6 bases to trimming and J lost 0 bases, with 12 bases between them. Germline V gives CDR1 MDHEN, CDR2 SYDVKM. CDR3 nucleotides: TGTGCCAGCAGCCCGCATACACTCTCCTACGAGCAGTACTTC. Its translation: CASSPHTLSYEQYF.

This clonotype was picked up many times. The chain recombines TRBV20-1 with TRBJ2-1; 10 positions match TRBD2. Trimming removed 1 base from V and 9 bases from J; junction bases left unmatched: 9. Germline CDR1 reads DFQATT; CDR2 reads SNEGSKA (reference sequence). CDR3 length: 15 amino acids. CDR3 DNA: TGCAGTGCTAGAGCGATGACTAGCGGGTCGACTGAGCAGTTCTTC. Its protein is CSARAMTSGSTEQFF.

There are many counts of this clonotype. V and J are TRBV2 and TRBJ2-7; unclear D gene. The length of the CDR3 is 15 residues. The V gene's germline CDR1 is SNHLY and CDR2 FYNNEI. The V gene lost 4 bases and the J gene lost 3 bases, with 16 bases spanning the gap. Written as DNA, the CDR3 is TGTGCCAGCAGTGGGGCGTCACTATTGAACTACGAGCAGTACTTC. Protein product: CASSGASLLNYEQYF.

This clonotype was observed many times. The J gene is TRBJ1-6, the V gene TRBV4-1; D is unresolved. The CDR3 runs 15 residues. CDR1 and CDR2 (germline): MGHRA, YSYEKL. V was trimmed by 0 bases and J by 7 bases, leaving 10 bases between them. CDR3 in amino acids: CASSQDGQENSPLHF. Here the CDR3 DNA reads TGCGCCAGCAGCCAAGACGGCCAAGAGAATTCACCCCTCCACTTT.

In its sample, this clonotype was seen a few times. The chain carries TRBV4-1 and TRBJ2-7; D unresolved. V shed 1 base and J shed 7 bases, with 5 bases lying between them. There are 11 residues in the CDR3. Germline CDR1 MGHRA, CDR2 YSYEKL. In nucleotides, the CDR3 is TGCGCCAGCAGCCAAGGCTCGGAGCAGTACTTC. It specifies CASSQGSEQYF.

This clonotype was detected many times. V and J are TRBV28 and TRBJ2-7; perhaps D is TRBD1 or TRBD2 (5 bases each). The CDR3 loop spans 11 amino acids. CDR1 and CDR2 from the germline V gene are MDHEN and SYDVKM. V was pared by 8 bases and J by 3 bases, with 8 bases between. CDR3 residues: CASLGVYEQYF. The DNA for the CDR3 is TGTGCCAGCCTGGGGGTCTACGAGCAGTACTTC.

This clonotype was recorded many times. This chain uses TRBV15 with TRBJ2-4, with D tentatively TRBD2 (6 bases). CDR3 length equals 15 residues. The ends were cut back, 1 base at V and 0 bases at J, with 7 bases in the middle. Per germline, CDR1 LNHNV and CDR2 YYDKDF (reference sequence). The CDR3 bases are TGTGCCACCAGCAGAGCGGGGGTAGCCAAAAACATTCAGTACTTC. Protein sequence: CATSRAGVAKNIQYF.

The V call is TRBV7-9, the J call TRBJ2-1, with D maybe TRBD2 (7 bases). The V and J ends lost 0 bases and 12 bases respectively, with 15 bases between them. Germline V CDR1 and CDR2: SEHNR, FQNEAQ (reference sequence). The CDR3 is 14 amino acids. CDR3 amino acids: CASSLAGRGGRQFF. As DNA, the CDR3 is TGTGCCAGCAGCTTAGCGGGCAGGGGAGGGCGGCAGTTCTTC.

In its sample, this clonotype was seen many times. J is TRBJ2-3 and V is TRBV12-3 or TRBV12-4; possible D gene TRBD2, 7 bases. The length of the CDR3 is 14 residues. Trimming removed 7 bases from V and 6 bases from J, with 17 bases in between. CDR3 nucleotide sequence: TGTGCCAGCATTCTAGGGGGGGCGCTCGATACGCAGTATTTT. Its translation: CASILGGALDTQYF.

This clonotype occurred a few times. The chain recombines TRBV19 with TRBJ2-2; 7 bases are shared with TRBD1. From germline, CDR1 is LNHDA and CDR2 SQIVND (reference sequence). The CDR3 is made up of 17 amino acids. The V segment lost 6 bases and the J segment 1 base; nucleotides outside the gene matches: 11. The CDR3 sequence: CASRPLTWDRNTGELFF. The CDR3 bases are TGTGCCAGTAGGCCGTTGACTTGGGACAGGAACACCGGGGAGCTGTTTTTT.

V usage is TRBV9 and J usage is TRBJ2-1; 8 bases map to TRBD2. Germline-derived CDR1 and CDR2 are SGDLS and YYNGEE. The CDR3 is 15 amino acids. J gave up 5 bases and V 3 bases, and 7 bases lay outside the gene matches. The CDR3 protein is CASSASSGRNNEQFF. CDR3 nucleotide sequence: TGTGCCAGCAGCGCCTCCAGCGGGAGAAACAATGAGCAGTTCTTC.

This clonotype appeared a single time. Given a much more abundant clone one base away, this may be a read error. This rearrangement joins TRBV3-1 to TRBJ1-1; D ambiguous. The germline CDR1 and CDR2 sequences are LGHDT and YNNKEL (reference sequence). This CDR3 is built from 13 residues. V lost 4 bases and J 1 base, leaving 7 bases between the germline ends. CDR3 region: CASSPASNTEAFF. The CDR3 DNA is TGTGCCAGCAGCCCGGCCTCGAACACTGAAGCTTTCTTT.

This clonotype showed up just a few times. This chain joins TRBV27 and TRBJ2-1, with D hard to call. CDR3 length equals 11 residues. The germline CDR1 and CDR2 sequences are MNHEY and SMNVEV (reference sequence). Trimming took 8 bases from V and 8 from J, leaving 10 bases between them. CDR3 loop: CASLGGDEQFF. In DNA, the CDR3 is TGTGCCAGCCTGGGTGGGGATGAGCAGTTCTTC.

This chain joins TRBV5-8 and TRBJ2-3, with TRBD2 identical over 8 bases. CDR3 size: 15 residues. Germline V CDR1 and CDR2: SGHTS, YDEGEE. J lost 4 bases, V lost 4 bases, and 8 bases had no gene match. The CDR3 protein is CASSLQAGEPDTQYF. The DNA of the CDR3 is TGTGCCAGCAGCCTGCAAGCGGGAGAGCCAGATACGCAGTATTTT.

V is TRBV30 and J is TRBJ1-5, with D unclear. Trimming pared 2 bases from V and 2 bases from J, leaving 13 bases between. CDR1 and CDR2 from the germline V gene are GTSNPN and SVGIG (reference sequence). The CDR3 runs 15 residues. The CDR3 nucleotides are TGTGCCTGGAGTACCGTGGGAGGAGGCAATCAGCCCCAGCATTTT. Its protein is CAWSTVGGGNQPQHF.

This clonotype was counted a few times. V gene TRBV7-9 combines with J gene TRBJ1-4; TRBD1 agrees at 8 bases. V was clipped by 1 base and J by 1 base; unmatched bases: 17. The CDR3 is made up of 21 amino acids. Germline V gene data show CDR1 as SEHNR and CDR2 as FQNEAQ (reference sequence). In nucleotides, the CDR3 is TGTGCCAGCAGCTTAGTTCCGCAGGGGGCCTGGAGGCTAGAAACTAATGAAAAACTGTTTTTT. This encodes CASSLVPQGAWRLETNEKLFF.

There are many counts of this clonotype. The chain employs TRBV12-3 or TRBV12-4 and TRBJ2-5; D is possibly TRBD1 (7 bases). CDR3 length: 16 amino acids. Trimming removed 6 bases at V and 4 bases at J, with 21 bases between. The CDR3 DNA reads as TGTGCCAGCAGCACCGTGGCAGGGGGGCGCCGAGAGACCCAGTACTTC. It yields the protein CASSTVAGGRRETQYF.

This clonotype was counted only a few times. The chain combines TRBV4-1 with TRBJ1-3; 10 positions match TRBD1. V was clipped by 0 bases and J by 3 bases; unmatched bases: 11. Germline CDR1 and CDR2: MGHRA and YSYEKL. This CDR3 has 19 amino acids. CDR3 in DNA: TGCGCCAGCAGCCAAGAAGAGGGACAGGGGTTATTATTTGGAAACACCATATATTTT. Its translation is CASSQEEGQGLLFGNTIYF.

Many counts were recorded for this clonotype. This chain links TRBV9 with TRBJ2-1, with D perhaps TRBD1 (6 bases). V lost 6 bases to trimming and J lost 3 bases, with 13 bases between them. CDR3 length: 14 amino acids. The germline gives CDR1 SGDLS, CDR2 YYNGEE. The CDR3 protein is CASNPDSIYNEQFF. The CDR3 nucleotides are TGTGCCAGCAACCCGGACAGTATCTACAATGAGCAGTTCTTC.

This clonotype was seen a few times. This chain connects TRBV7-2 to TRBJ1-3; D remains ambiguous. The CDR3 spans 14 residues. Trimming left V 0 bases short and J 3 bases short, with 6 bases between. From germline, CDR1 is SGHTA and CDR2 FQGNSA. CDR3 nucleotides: TGTGCCAGCAGCTTAGCGAAAATTGGAAACACCATATATTTT. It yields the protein CASSLAKIGNTIYF.

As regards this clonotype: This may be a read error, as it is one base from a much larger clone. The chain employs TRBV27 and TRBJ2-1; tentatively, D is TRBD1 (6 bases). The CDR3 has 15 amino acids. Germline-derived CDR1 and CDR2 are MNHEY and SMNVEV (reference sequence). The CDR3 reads CASKDDRSVYNERFF. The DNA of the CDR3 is TGTGCCAGCAAAGATGACAGGAGCGTCTACAATGAGCGGTTCTTC.

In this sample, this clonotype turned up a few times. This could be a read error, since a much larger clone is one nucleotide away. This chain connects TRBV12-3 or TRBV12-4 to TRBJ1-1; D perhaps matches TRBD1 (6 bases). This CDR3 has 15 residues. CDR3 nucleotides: TGTGCCAGCAGTTTCAGAGGGGGATGGAACACTGAAGCTTCCTTT. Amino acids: CASSFRGGWNTEASF.

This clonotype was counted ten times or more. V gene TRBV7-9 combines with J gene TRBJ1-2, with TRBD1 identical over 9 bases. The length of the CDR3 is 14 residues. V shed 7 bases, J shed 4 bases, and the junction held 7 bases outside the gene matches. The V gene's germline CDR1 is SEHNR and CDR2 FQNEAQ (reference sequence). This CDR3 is CASNLQGAAYGYTF. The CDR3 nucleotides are TGTGCCAGCAACCTACAGGGGGCGGCCTATGGCTACACCTTC. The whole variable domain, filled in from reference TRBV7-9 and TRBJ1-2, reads DTGVSQNPRHKITKRGQNVTFRCDPISEHNRLYWYRQTLGQGPEFLTYFQNEAQLEKSRLLSDRFSAERPKGSFSTLEIQRTEQGDSAMYLCASNLQGAAYGYTFGSGTRLTVV.

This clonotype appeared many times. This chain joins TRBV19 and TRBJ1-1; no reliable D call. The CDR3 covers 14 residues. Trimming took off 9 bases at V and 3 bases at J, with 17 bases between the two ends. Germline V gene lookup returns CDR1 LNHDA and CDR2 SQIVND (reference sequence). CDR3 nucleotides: TGTGCCAGCTGTCCCGGGCCATACCACACTGAAGCTTTCTTT. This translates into CASCPGPYHTEAFF. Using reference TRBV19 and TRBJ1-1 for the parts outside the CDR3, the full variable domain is DGGITQSPKYLFRKEGQNVTLSCEQNLNHDAMYWYRQDPGQGLRLIYYSQIVNDFQKGDIAEGYSVSREKKESFPLTVTSAQKNPTAFYLCASCPGPYHTEAFFGQGTRLTVV.